This T cell receptor beta chain was sequenced in a study of shared clonotypes between healthy human individuals. Notes on the study in general: Sampling covered nothing but blood. Tissue TCR repertoires likely differ from those found in blood. The study found lower generation probabilities in non-shared clonotypes than in those shared by all four donors.

On this clone: Its target is unknown.

CDR1 is GTSNPN and CDR2 is SVGIG in the germline V gene (reference sequence). Trimming removed 1 base at V and 6 bases at J, with 7 bases between. CDR3 length: 12 amino acids. TCRdb keeps only in-frame clones here, not all; method: immunoSEQ multiplex PCR. Among about 2.4 million clones listed, around 90% were seen once. The rearrangement links TRBV30 to TRBJ1-5, with unresolved D. The TCR originated in a man between 18 and 35 years old in good health. The specimen sequenced was naive CD4+ T cells sorted from blood. Subset defined: CD45RA+ positively selected. CDR3 in amino acids: CAWSAGSQPQHF. In nucleotides, the CDR3 is TGTGCCTGGAGTGCGGGGAGTCAGCCCCAGCATTTT.